This TCR beta chain was recovered during a study of early T cells in non-severe SARS-CoV-2 infection. As for the study in general: Unpaired chains resulted from sequencing bulk RNA of unsorted whole blood. Regarding the study as a whole: VDJdb matching, biased toward anti-spike CD8 responses, missed private and CD4 specificities.

With respect to this clonotype: The antigen is not known.

This CDR3 spans 15 amino acids. V lost 5 bases, J lost 3 bases, and 6 bases stayed unmatched. The germline V gene has CDR1 SGHTA and CDR2 FQGNSA. Individual cDNA molecules received unique molecular identifiers during library preparation. TCRdb reprocessed the 5' RACE reads via MiXCR and lists one record per CDR3 protein. The table has about 83,000 distinct CDR3 sequences, 9% to 15% seen once. Material for sequencing was whole blood. This chain joins TRBV7-2 and TRBJ2-1; 8 nucleotides agree with TRBD2. This clonotype was sampled from an adult who was a healthcare worker with PCR-confirmed SARS-CoV-2 infection or an uninfected control (not recorded which). CDR3 nucleotide sequence: TGTGCCAGCAGCCCATGGCGGGAGGTCTACAATGAGCAGTTCTTC. Translating gives CASSPWREVYNEQFF.